Here is one T cell receptor (beta chain) with its context. Original data processing: From reference gene primer amplification, estimates of nucleated cell counts were derived. The assay was immunoSEQ multiplex PCR, and TCRdb's table has in-frame clones only and misses some. V and J calls and clone size follow that table, whereas D and trimming were derived from the DNA. This table has 150,000 to 200,000 clones, approximately 95% appearing once. Looked up from germline, CDR1 is SGHNT and CDR2 is YYREEE (reference sequence). The V end lost 0 bases, the J end lost 5 bases, and 8 bases lay between the germline ends. The CDR3 runs to 13 residues. Recruited during active infection, patients (from Seattle) were subsequently followed longitudinally. The sample is drawn from a study of blood T cell repertoires in COVID-19. Study-wide background: Both acute and convalescent COVID-19 samples were obtained from the United States, Italy and Spain. Sources were T cells, B-cell-depleted T cells, or PBMCs; the material itself was cDNA or gDNA.

Sequenced: peripheral blood. The V gene is TRBV5-4, the J gene TRBJ2-5; D not certain. The source of this sequence is a woman aged 60-75 years with COVID-19, enrolled during active disease. The CDR3 coding sequence is TGTGCCAGCAGCTTGGGGCAGTCGGAGACCCAGTACTTC. Its translation: CASSLGQSETQYF.